Below are 20 T cell receptor beta chains sequenced from a single sample in a study of regulatory T cells in long-lasting Graves disease. Time point: newly diagnosed GD, antithyroid drugs for less than 3 months. Construction of the TCR library relied on RNA isolated from PBMCs. CDR3-region Arm-PCR and iRepertoire HTBI primers produced the TCR beta libraries. TCRdb analysed the multiplex PCR reads with MiXCR anew, one entry per CDR3 protein. The sample records hundreds of thousands of distinct CDR3 sequences, approximately 15% being singletons. This sample was also put to use in a study of T cells in Graves' hyperthyroidism and ophthalmopathy.

The starting material was peripheral blood mononuclear cells (PBMCs), obtained at new diagnosis, from a patient treated with antithyroid drugs. These receptors were taken from a man aged 35-49 years with Graves disease.

This clonotype has ten or more counts. V is TRBV3-1 and J is TRBJ1-6, with D possibly matching TRBD1 (5 bases). The CDR3 consists of 17 residues. The germline gives CDR1 LGHDT, CDR2 YNNKEL (reference sequence). Trimming took 3 bases from V and 6 from J, leaving 18 bases between them. CDR3 DNA: TGTGCCAGCAGCCAGGGGACCCCCCCAAGACTTAATTCACCCCTCCACTTT. Protein product: CASSQGTPPRLNSPLHF. Variable domain in full (rest from reference TRBV3-1 and TRBJ1-6): DTAVSQTPKYLVTQMGNDKSIKCEQNLGHDTMYWYKQDSKKFLKIMFSYNNKELIINETVPNRFSPKSPDKAHLNLHINSLELGDSAVYFCASSQGTPPRLNSPLHFGNGTRLTVT.

This clonotype has at least ten counts. The chain links TRBV4-1 to TRBJ1-1, with D perhaps TRBD1 (5 bases). There are 13 residues in the CDR3. Between the trimmed V and J ends, which lost 3 bases and 12 bases, there was a span of 17 bases. Germline V gene data show CDR1 as MGHRA and CDR2 as YSYEKL. The CDR3 coding sequence is TGCGCCAGCAGCCACCAGGGTTCGGCGGAGACTTTCTTT. Its protein is CASSHQGSAETFF.

There are many counts of this clonotype. The rearrangement links TRBV20-1 to TRBJ2-5; no definite D call. The CDR3 runs to 14 residues. From germline, CDR1 is DFQATT and CDR2 SNEGSKA (reference sequence). V was pared by 0 bases and J by 1 base, with 9 bases between. The CDR3 spells CSARDGYSQETQYF. For the CDR3, the DNA is TGCAGTGCTAGAGATGGCTACAGCCAAGAGACCCAGTACTTC.

There are many counts of this clonotype. The V gene is TRBV3-1, the J gene TRBJ2-7; 8 bases are a match to TRBD1. J gave up 3 bases and V 2 bases, and 6 bases lay outside the gene matches. There are 15 residues in the CDR3. Per the germline V gene, CDR1 is LGHDT and CDR2 is YNNKEL (reference sequence). CDR3 DNA sequence: TGTGCCAGCAGCCAACCTTTAGGACAGGGCTACGAGCAGTACTTC. Its protein product is CASSQPLGQGYEQYF.

This clonotype has ten or more counts. The chain uses TRBV28 and TRBJ2-2, with 9 bases matching TRBD1. The CDR3 totals 15 residues. Germline V CDR1 and CDR2: MDHEN, SYDVKM. With 2 bases clipped from V and 4 bases from J, the junction kept 2 bases outside the gene matches. CDR3 residues: CASSLGDRVTGELFF. CDR3 nucleotide sequence: TGTGCCAGCAGTTTAGGGGACAGGGTCACCGGGGAGCTGTTTTTT.

The table lists this clonotype with many counts. The V call is TRBV12-3 or TRBV12-4, the J call TRBJ1-1; no reliable D call. Trimming took 2 bases from V and 3 from J, leaving 4 bases between them. The CDR3 runs 12 residues. The CDR3: CASSLFDTEAFF. CDR3 DNA sequence: TGTGCCAGCAGTTTATTCGACACTGAAGCTTTCTTT.

This clonotype was seen ten or more times. As DNA, the CDR3 is TGTGCCAGCAGCCATCACGACAGGTCTGAAAAACTGTTTTTT. The encoded protein is CASSHHDRSEKLFF. The V call is TRBV3-1, the J call TRBJ1-4; possible D gene TRBD1, 6 bases. The CDR3 sequence is 14 residues long. V dropped 3 bases and J dropped 7 bases, with 12 bases sitting between them. Per the germline V gene, CDR1 is LGHDT and CDR2 is YNNKEL (reference sequence).

This clonotype was seen more than once but under ten times. The chain carries TRBV7-6 and TRBJ2-3; D may be TRBD1 or TRBD2 (5 bases each). The V gene lost 2 bases and the J gene lost 3 bases, with 18 bases spanning the gap. The CDR3 loop spans 17 amino acids. Germline V gene sequence: CDR1 SGHVS, CDR2 FNYEAQ. DNA of the CDR3: TGTGCCAGCAGCTTAAATCCCTCTGGGGGTCATACAGATACGCAGTATTTT. This encodes CASSLNPSGGHTDTQYF.

This clonotype was detected a few times. The chain is built from TRBV4-2 and TRBJ2-3; D is unresolved. V was cut by 1 base and J by 5 bases, with 13 bases left in between. Looked up from germline, CDR1 is LGHNA and CDR2 is YNFKEQ. The CDR3 loop spans 15 amino acids. CDR3 bases: TGTGCCAGCAGCCAAGGAGTCGGGCCGGAAGATACGCAGTATTTT. Amino acid sequence: CASSQGVGPEDTQYF.

This clonotype was counted at least ten times. The V gene is TRBV9, the J gene TRBJ2-2; TRBD2 might be the D (6 bases). CDR3 length equals 15 residues. Looked up from germline, CDR1 is SGDLS and CDR2 is YYNGEE. The germline V and J ends were trimmed by 5 bases and 0 bases, with 11 bases remaining between them. CDR3 DNA: TGTGCCAGCAGTCGAGCGGGCTCGAACACCGGGGAGCTGTTTTTT. It is translated as CASSRAGSNTGELFF.

J is TRBJ2-1 and V is TRBV4-2, with TRBD1 identical over 10 bases. V lost 7 bases, J lost 5 bases, and 5 bases stayed unmatched. Germline V gene data show CDR1 as LGHNA and CDR2 as YNFKEQ. This CDR3 has 14 residues. This chain's CDR3 is CASIQDRGNNEQFF. The CDR3 DNA reads TGTGCCAGCATCCAGGACAGGGGGAACAATGAGCAGTTCTTC.

At least ten counts were recorded for this clonotype. This rearrangement joins TRBV5-1 to TRBJ2-7; 10 bases agree with TRBD1. The CDR3 has 16 residues. V was pared by 1 base and J by 3 bases, with 7 bases of the junction left unmatched. Per germline, CDR1 SGHRS and CDR2 YFSETQ. CDR3: CASSLFPTGGFYEQYF. The DNA of the CDR3 is TGCGCCAGCAGCTTGTTCCCGACAGGGGGCTTCTACGAGCAGTACTTC.

The rearrangement links TRBV7-9 to TRBJ2-7; no clear D. In germline, CDR1 is SEHNR, CDR2 FQNEAQ (reference sequence). This CDR3 has 14 amino acids. V gave up 1 base and J gave up 2 bases, with 9 bases separating them. CDR3 coding DNA: TGTGCCAGCAGCTTAGATGGGCAGGCCTACGAGCAGTACTTC. Translation: CASSLDGQAYEQYF.

This clonotype was recorded at least ten times. The rearrangement links TRBV7-3 to TRBJ2-2, with D possibly called TRBD1 or TRBD2 (5 bases each). This CDR3 region has 15 residues. V dropped 2 bases and J dropped 3 bases, with 10 bases sitting between them. Germline-derived CDR1 and CDR2 are SGHTA and FQGTGA. CDR3 sequence (DNA): TGTGCCAGCAGCTTAGGCAGGGACGACACCGGGGAGCTGTTTTTT. Residues: CASSLGRDDTGELFF.

About this clonotype: Just one base apart from a much larger clone, this may be a read error. The V gene is TRBV29-1, the J gene TRBJ2-5, with 8 bases identical to TRBD1. The CDR3 covers 14 residues. Germline CDR1 and CDR2: SQVTM and ANQGSEA. V lost 5 bases to trimming and J lost 11 bases; unmatched junction nucleotides: 16. The CDR3 loop reads CSVPGQGSYNEQYF. The CDR3, as DNA: TGCAGCGTTCCAGGACAGGGTTCCTACAATGAGCAGTACTTC.

This clonotype was found many times. V usage is TRBV11-2 and J usage is TRBJ2-2; D possibly corresponds to TRBD1 (5 bases). This CDR3 spans 14 amino acids. Trimming shortened V by 2 bases and J by 6 bases, and 10 bases separated the two germline ends. Per the germline V gene, CDR1 is SGHAT and CDR2 is FQNNGV. The CDR3 nucleotides read TGTGCCAGCAGCTTAAGGGGCGGTTCCGGGGAGCTGTTTTTT. Its translation is CASSLRGGSGELFF.

V and J are TRBV27 and TRBJ2-3; D gene uncertain. V shed 6 bases and J shed 3 bases, with 10 bases lying between them. This CDR3 region has 13 residues. Germline V gene lookup returns CDR1 MNHEY and CDR2 SMNVEV (reference sequence). In DNA form, the CDR3 reads TGTGCCAGCAGCAAGGGCGGAACAGATACGCAGTATTTT. The encoded protein is CASSKGGTDTQYF.

This chain connects TRBV6-9 to TRBJ1-1; unclear D gene. Trimming cost V 3 bases and J 2 bases, with 7 bases left between them. Germline V gene lookup returns CDR1 MNHGY and CDR2 SVAAGI. The CDR3 covers 13 residues. As DNA, the CDR3 is TGTGCCAGCAGTTACTTCCTAAACACTGAAGCTTTCTTT. Translating gives CASSYFLNTEAFF.

A word on this clonotype: This sequence may be a read error, since a much larger clone differs from it by one base. The V call is TRBV6-1, the J call TRBJ2-1; 8 bases map to TRBD2. Gene TRBJ2-7 matches the end of the DNA better, so the J call may be wrong. CDR1 and CDR2 from the germline V gene are MNHNS and SASEGT. This CDR3 is built from 13 residues. The CDR3 nucleotides read TGTGCCAGCAGAAGAGCGGGGGACAATGAGCAGTACTTC. Protein sequence: CASRRAGDNEQYF.

This clonotype occurred many times. J is TRBJ2-7 and V is TRBV9; 12 bases line up with TRBD2. Trimming took 2 bases from V and 4 from J; bases not matched to a gene: 4. This CDR3 spans 15 amino acids. The V gene's germline CDR1 is SGDLS and CDR2 YYNGEE. DNA for the CDR3: TGTGCCAGCAGCGTTACGGGACTAGCGGGTTACGAGCAGTACTTC. Translating it yields CASSVTGLAGYEQYF.